This TCR beta chain comes out of a study of beta chain features in type 1 diabetes. Findings of the study overall: Patients with Type 1 diabetes showed moderately but significantly shorter TCRB CDR3s in all four CD4+ subsets.

For this clone: What it recognizes is unknown.

Of the isolated RNA, all was reverse transcribed, and so the sequenced material was expressed TCRB transcripts. This table comes from immunoSEQ multiplex PCR, and its TCRdb copy is limited to in-frame clones, with some not included. Among a few hundred thousand clones listed, around 15% were seen once. This CDR3 is 14 amino acids long. The germline V gene encodes CDR1 MNHEY and CDR2 SVGAGI. Trimming at V came to 6 bases and at J to 3 bases, leaving 7 bases not matched to a gene. The V and J genes are TRBV6-5 and TRBJ2-5; 7 bases fit TRBD1. The clonotype was recovered from a man aged 30 to 45 in good health. Material for sequencing was central memory CD4+ T cells from blood. This CDR3 reads CASRTRTGKETQYF. The CDR3 bases are TGTGCCAGCAGAACCCGGACAGGTAAAGAGACCCAGTACTTC.